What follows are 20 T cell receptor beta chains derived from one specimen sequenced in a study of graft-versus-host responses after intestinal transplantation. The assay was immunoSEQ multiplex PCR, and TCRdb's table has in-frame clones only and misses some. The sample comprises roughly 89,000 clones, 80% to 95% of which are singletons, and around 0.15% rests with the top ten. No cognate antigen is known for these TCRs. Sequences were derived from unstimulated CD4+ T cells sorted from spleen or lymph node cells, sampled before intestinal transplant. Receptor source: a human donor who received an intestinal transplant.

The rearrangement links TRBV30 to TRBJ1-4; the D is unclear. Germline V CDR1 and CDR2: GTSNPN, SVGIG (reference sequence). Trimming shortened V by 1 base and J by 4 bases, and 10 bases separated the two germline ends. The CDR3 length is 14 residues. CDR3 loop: CAWSATRVNEKLFF. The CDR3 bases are TGTGCCTGGAGTGCTACGAGGGTTAATGAAAAACTGTTTTTT. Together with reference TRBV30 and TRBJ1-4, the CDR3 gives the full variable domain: SQTIHQWPATLVQPVGSPLSLECTVEGTSNPNLYWYRQAAGRGLQLLFYSVGIGQISSEVPQNLSASRPQDRQFILSSKKLLLSDSGFYLCAWSATRVNEKLFFGSGTQLSVL.

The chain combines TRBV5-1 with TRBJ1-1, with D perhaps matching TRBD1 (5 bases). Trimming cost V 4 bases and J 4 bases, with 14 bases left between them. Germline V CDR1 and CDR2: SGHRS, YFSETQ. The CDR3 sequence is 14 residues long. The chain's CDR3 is CASSSQGSGTEAFF. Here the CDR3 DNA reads TGCGCCAGCAGCAGTCAGGGTTCGGGCACTGAAGCTTTCTTT.

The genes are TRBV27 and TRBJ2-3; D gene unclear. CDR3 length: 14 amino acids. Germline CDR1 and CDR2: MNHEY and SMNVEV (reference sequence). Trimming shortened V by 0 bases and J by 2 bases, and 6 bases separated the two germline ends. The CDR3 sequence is CASSLSLVTDTQYF. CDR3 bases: TGTGCCAGCAGTTTATCTCTTGTCACAGATACGCAGTATTTT.

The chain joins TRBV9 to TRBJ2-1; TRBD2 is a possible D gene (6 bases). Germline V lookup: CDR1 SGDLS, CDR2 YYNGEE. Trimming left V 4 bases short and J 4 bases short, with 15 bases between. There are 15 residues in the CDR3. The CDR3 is CASSTRDFPYNEQFF. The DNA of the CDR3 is TGTGCCAGCAGCACACGGGACTTCCCATACAATGAGCAGTTCTTC.

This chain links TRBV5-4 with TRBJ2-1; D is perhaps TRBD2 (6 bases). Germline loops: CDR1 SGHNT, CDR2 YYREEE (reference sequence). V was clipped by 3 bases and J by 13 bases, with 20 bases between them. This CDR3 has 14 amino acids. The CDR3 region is CASSSTAAGGAQFF. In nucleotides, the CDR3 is TGTGCCAGCAGCTCCACCGCAGCGGGTGGGGCCCAGTTCTTC.

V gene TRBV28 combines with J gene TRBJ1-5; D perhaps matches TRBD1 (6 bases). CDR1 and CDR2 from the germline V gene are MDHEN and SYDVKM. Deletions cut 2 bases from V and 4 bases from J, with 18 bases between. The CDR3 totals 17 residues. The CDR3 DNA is TGTGCCAGCAGTTTAGACCTCAGTCGGGACATTAATCAGCCCCAGCATTTT. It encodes CASSLDLSRDINQPQHF.

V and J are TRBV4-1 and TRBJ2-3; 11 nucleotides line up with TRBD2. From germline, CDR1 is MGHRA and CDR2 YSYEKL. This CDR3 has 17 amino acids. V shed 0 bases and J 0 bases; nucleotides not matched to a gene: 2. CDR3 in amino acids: CASSQDRTSGSTDTQYF. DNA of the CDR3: TGCGCCAGCAGCCAAGATCGGACTAGCGGGAGCACAGATACGCAGTATTTT.

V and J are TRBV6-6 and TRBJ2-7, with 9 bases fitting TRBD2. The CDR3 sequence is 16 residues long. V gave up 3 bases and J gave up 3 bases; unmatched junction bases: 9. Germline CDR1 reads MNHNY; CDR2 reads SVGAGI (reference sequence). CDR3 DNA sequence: TGTGCCAGCAGTTATGCGGCGGGAGGGCCGCGCTACGAGCAGTACTTC. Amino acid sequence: CASSYAAGGPRYEQYF.

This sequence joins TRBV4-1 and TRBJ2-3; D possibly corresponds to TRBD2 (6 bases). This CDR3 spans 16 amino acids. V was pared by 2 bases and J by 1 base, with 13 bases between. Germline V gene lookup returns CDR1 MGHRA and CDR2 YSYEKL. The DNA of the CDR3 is TGCGCCAGCAGCCAACCCGGGACTCGACGCACAGATACGCAGTATTTT. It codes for CASSQPGTRRTDTQYF.

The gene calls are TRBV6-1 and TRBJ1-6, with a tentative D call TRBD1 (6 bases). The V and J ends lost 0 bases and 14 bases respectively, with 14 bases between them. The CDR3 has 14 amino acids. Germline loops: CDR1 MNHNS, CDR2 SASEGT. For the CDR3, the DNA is TGTGCCAGCAGTGAAGCAGTCCGGCAGGGGTCCCTCCACTTT. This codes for CASSEAVRQGSLHF.

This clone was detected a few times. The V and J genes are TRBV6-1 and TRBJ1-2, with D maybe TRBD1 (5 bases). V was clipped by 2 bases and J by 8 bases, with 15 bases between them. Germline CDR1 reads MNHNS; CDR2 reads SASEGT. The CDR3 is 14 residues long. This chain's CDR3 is CASSEWGGSAGYTF. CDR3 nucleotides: TGTGCCAGCAGTGAATGGGGGGGGTCGGCGGGCTACACCTTC.

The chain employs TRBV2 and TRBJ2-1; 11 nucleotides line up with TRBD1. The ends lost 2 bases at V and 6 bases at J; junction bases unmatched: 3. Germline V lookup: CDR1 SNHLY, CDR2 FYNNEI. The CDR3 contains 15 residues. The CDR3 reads CASSERGTGGNEQFF. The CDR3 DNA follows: TGTGCCAGCAGTGAAAGGGGGACAGGGGGCAATGAGCAGTTCTTC.

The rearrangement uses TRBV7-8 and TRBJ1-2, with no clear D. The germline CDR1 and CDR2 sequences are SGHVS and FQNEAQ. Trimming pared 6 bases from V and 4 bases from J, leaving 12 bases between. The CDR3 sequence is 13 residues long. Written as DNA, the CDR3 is TGTGCCAGCAGTTCGGGTCCCCGCTATGGCTACACCTTC. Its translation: CASSSGPRYGYTF.

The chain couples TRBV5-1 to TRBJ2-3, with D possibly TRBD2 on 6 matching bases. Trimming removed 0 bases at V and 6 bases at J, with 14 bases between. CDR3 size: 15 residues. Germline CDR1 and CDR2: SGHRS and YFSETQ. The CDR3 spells CASSLAGTPYDTQYF. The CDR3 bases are TGCGCCAGCAGCTTGGCCGGGACTCCCTATGATACGCAGTATTTT.

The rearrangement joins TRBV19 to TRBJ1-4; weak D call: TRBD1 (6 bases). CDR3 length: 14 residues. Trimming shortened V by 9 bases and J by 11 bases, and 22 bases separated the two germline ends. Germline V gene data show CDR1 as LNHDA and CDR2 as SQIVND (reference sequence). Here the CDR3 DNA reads TGTGCCAGACATCCCGACAGGCTCCCCGGGAAACTGTTTTTT. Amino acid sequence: CARHPDRLPGKLFF.

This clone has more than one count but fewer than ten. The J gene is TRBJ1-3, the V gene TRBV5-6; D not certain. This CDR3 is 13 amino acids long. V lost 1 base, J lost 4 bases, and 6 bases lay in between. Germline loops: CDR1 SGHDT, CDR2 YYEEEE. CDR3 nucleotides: TGTGCCAGCAGCTTGTGGGCCGGAAACACCATATATTTT. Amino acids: CASSLWAGNTIYF.

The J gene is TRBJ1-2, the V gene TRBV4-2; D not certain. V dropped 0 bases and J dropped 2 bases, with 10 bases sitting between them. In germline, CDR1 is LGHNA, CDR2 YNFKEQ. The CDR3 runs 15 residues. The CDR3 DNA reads TGTGCCAGCAGCCAAGATCGTAGAGAGAACTATGGCTACACCTTC. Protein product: CASSQDRRENYGYTF.

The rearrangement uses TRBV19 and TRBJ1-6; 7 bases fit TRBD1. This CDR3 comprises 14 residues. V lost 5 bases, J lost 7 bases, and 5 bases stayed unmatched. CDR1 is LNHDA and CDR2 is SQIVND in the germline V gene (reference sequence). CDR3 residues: CASSLQGNNSPLHF. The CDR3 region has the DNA TGTGCCAGTAGTCTACAGGGGAACAATTCACCCCTCCACTTT.

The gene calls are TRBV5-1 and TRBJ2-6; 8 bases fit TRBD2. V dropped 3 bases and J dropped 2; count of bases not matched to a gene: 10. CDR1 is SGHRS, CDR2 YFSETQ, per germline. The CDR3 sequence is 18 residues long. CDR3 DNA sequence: TGCGCCAGCAGCTACGAGACGGGAGGGGGTCCTGGGGCCAACGTCCTGACTTTC. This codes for CASSYETGGGPGANVLTF.

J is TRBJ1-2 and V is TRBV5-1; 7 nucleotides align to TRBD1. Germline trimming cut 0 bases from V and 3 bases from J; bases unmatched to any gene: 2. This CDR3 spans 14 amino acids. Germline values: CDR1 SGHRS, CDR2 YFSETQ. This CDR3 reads CASSLDGTDYGYTF. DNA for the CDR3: TGCGCCAGCAGCTTGGATGGGACAGACTATGGCTACACCTTC.